This record concerns one T cell receptor beta chain sequence. Its antigen is not identified. At the deep level, the assay was run. This table comes from immunoSEQ multiplex PCR, and its TCRdb copy is limited to in-frame clones, with some not included. The data hold about 480,000 clones, with 75% to 80% observed a single time. The sample comes from a study of shared clonotypes between healthy human individuals. Study context: Sampling drew on donors who were a couple of women and a few men aged 18 to 49.

Trimming removed 4 bases at V and 0 bases at J, with 13 bases between. This CDR3 has 15 residues. CDR1 MNHNS and CDR2 SASEGT come from the germline V gene. It was tens of millions of PBMCs that unsorted samples used for genomic DNA. General study findings and limits: The researchers took only blood, and tissue repertoires probably look different.

The sample was PBMCs. The V gene is TRBV6-1, the J gene TRBJ2-7; D is uncertain. The receptor was isolated from a woman between 40 and 50 years old in good health. Some clones in this sample may be carry-over from other donors' samples. The DNA for the CDR3 is TGTGCCAGCAGTGTAATTGCTTCCGACTCCTACGAGCAGTACTTC. Translated: CASSVIASDSYEQYF.